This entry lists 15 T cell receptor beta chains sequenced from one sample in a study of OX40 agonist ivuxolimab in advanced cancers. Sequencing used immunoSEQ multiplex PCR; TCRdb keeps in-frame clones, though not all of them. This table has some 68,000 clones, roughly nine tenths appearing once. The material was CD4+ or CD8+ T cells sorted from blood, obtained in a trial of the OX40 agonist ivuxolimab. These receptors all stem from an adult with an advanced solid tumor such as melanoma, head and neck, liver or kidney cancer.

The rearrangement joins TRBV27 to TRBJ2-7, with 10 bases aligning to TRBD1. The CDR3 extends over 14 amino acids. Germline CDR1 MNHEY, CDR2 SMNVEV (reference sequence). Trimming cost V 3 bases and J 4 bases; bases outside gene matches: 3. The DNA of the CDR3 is TGTGCCAGCAGTTTTCGGGACAGGGGTTACGAGCAGTACTTC. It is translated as CASSFRDRGYEQYF.

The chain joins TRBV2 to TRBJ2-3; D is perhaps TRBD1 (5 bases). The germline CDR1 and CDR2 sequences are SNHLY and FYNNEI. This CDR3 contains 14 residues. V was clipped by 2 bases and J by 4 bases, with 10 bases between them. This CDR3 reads CASSERVGADTQYF. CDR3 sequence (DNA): TGTGCCAGCAGTGAAAGGGTAGGGGCAGATACGCAGTATTTT.

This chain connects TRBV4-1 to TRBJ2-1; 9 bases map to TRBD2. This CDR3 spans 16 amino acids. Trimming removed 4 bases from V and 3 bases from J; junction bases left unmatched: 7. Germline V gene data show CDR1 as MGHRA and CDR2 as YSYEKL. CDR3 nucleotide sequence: TGCGCCAGCAGCCCCCGGGATAGCGGGAGCTACAATGAGCAGTTCTTC. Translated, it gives CASSPRDSGSYNEQFF.

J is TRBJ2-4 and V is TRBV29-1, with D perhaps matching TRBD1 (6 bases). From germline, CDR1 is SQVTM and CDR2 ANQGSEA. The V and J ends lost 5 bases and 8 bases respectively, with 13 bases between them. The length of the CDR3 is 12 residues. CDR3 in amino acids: CSVRGGVDIQYF. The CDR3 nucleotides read TGCAGCGTTCGAGGGGGAGTGGACATTCAGTACTTC.

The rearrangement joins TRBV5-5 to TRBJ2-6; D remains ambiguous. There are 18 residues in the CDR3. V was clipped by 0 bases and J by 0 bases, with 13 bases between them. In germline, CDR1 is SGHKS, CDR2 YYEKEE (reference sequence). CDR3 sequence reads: CASSLVSDSASGANVLTF. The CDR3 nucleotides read TGTGCCAGCAGCTTGGTATCAGACTCCGCCTCTGGGGCCAACGTCCTGACTTTC.

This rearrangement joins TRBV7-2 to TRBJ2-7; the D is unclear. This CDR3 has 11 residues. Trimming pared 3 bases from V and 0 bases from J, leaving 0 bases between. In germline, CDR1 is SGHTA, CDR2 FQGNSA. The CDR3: CASSFSYEQYF. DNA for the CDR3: TGTGCCAGCAGCTTCTCCTACGAGCAGTACTTC.

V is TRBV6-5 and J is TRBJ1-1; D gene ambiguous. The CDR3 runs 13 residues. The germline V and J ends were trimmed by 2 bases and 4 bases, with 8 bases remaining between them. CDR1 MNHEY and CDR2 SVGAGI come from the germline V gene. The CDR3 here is CASSYTKGTEAFF. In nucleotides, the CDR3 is TGTGCCAGCAGTTACACGAAGGGCACTGAAGCTTTCTTT.

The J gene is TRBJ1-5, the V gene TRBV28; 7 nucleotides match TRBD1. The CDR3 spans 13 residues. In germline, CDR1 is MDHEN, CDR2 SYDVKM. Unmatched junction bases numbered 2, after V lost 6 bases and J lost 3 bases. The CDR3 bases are TGTGCCAGCAGGGGACAGCACAATCAGCCCCAGCATTTT. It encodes CASRGQHNQPQHF.

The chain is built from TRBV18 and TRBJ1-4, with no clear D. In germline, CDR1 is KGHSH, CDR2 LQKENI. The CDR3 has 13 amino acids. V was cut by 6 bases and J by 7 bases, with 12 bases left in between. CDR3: CASSPRLGEKLFF. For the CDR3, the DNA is TGTGCCAGCTCGCCGAGACTGGGTGAAAAACTGTTTTTT. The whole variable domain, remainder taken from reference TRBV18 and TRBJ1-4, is NAGVMQNPRHLVRRRGQEARLRCSPMKGHSHVYWYRQLPEEGLKFMVYLQKENIIDESGMPKERFSAEFPKEGPSILRIQQVVRGDSAAYFCASSPRLGEKLFFGSGTQLSVL.

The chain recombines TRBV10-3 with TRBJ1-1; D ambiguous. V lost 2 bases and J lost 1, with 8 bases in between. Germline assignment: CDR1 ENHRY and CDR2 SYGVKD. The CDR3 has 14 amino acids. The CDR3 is CAISENTPNTEAFF. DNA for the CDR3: TGTGCCATCAGTGAGAACACCCCGAACACTGAAGCTTTCTTT.

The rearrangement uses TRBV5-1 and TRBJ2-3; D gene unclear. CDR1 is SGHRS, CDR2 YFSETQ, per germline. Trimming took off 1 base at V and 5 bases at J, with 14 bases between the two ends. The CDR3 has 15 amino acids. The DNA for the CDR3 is TGCGCCAGCAGCTTGAACCGCGCTGATAGAGATACGCAGTATTTT. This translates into CASSLNRADRDTQYF.

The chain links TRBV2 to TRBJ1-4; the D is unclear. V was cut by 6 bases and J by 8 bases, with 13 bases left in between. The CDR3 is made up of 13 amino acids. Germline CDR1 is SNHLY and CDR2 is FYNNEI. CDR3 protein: CASSLGVWEKLFF. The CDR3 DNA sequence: TGTGCCAGCAGCTTGGGAGTGTGGGAAAAACTGTTTTTT.

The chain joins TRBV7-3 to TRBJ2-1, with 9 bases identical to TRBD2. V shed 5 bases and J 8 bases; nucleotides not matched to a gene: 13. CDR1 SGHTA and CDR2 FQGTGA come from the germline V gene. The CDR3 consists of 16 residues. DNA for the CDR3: TGTGCCAGCAGCCCAAATAGCGGGAGCCTTAGACATGAGCAGTTCTTC. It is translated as CASSPNSGSLRHEQFF. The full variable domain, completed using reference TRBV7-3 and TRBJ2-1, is GAGVSQTPSNKVTEKGKYVELRCDPISGHTALYWYRQSLGQGPEFLIYFQGTGAADDSGLPNDRFFAVRPEGSVSTLKIQRTERGDSAVYLCASSPNSGSLRHEQFFGPGTRLTVL.

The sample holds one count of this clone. This chain's CDR3 is CASSPGQSSYNEQFF. In DNA form, the CDR3 reads TGTGCCAGTAGCCCGGGGCAGAGCTCCTACAATGAGCAGTTCTTC. The rearrangement joins TRBV19 to TRBJ2-1, with D perhaps TRBD1 or TRBD2 (5 bases each). The CDR3 contains 15 residues. Per the germline V gene, CDR1 is LNHDA and CDR2 is SQIVND (reference sequence). V gave up 6 bases and J gave up 0 bases, with 12 bases separating them. Looking up the rest from reference TRBV19 and TRBJ2-1 gives the full variable domain: DGGITQSPKYLFRKEGQNVTLSCEQNLNHDAMYWYRQDPGQGLRLIYYSQIVNDFQKGDIAEGYSVSREKKESFPLTVTSAQKNPTAFYLCASSPGQSSYNEQFFGPGTRLTVL.

The CDR3 sequence: CASSLEAGYGNTEAFF. For the CDR3, the DNA is TGTGCCAGCAGCTTAGAAGCGGGGTACGGGAACACTGAAGCTTTCTTT. The J gene is TRBJ1-1, the V gene TRBV11-2, with unresolved D. Between the trimmed V and J ends, which lost 0 bases and 1 base, there was a span of 12 bases. Germline lookup yields CDR1 SGHAT and CDR2 FQNNGV. The CDR3 sequence is 16 residues long.